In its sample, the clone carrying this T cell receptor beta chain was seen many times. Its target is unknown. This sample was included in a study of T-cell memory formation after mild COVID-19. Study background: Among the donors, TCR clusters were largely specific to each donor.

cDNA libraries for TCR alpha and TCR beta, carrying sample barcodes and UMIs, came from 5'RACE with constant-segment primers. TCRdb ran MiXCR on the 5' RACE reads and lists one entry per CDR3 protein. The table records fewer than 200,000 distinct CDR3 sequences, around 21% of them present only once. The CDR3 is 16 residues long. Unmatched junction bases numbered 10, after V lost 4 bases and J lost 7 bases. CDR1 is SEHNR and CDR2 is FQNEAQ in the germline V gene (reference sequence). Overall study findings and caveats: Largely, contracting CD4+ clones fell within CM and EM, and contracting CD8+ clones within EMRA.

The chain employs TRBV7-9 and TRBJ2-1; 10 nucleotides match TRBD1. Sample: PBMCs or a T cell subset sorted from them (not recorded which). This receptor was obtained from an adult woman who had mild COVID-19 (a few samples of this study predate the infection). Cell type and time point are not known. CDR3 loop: CASSSTGDRGENEQFF. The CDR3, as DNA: TGTGCCAGCAGCTCCACCGGGGACAGGGGTGAAAATGAGCAGTTCTTC. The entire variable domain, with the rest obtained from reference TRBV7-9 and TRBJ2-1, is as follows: DTGVSQNPRHKITKRGQNVTFRCDPISEHNRLYWYRQTLGQGPEFLTYFQNEAQLEKSRLLSDRFSAERPKGSFSTLEIQRTEQGDSAMYLCASSSTGDRGENEQFFGPGTRLTVL.